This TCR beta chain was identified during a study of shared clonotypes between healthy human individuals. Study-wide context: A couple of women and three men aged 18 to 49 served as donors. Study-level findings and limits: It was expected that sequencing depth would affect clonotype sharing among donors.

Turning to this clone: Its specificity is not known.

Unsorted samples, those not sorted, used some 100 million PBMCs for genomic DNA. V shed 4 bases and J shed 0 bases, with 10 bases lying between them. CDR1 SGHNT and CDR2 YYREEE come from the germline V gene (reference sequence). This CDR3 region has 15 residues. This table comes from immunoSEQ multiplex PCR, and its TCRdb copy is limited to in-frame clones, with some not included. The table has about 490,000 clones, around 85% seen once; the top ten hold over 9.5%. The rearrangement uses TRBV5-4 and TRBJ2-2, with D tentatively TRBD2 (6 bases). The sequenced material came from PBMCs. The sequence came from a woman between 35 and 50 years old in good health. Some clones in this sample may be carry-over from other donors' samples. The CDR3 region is CASSRDFTNTGELFF. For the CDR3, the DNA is TGTGCCAGCAGCCGGGACTTTACGAACACCGGGGAGCTGTTTTTT.